This TCR beta chain stems from a study of blood T cell repertoires in COVID-19. Study-wide background: Acute-phase and convalescent COVID-19 samples originated in the United States, Italy and Spain. Nucleic acid was either cDNA or gDNA, and it came from T cells, B-cell-depleted T cells, or PBMCs.

The CDR3 has 13 amino acids. Deletions cut 5 bases from V and 7 bases from J, with 9 bases between. The sample holds one count of this clone. Methods used by the authors: It was from reference gene primer amplification that nucleated cell counts were estimated. Measured with immunoSEQ multiplex PCR; TCRdb has only the in-frame clones, and not every one. Clonal size and the V and J genes are those of that table, whereas D and trimming came from the DNA. The sample contains some 87,000 clones, 75% to 90% of which appear only once. The specimen was peripheral blood. The receptor's source is a human donor in a cohort sampled during active COVID-19. The chain is built from TRBV12-3 or TRBV12-4 and TRBJ1-6, with D unclear. CDR3 bases: TGTGCCAGCAGTGTTTCTGAGAATTCACCCCTCCACTTT. Its translation: CASSVSENSPLHF.